One sample yielded the 32 T cell receptor beta chains listed below, sequenced in a study of blood T cell repertoires in COVID-19. The protocol was immunoSEQ multiplex PCR, while the TCRdb copy is restricted to in-frame clones and leaves out a portion. The repertoire holds roughly 340,000 clones, with around 90% as singletons. The sample comprised peripheral blood. These receptors were obtained from a woman aged 18 to 35 who had recovered from COVID-19.

This clone occurred once. V usage is TRBV19 and J usage is TRBJ2-7; D gene unclear. Germline values: CDR1 LNHDA, CDR2 SQIVND (reference sequence). Between the trimmed V and J ends, which lost 4 bases and 0 bases, there was a span of 10 bases. This CDR3 spans 14 amino acids. The CDR3 loop reads CASSRTLSSYEQYV. For the CDR3, the DNA is TGTGCCAGTAGTAGAACTTTAAGCTCCTACGAGCAGTACGTC.

V and J are TRBV4-3 and TRBJ2-7, with 8 bases aligning to TRBD2. Germline V CDR1 and CDR2: LGHNA, YSLEER. With V trimmed by 0 bases and J by 5 bases, 3 bases remained unmatched. CDR3 length equals 14 residues. CDR3 nucleotide sequence: TGCGCCAGCAGCCAAGAGGCAGCGGGAGACGAGCAGTACGTC. Its protein is CASSQEAAGDEQYV.

V usage is TRBV30 and J usage is TRBJ1-1; tentatively, D is TRBD1 (5 bases). Germline CDR1 GTSNPN, CDR2 SVGIG (reference sequence). Trimming removed 4 bases from V and 6 bases from J, with 12 bases in between. The CDR3 covers 12 residues. The CDR3 sequence is CAWNDGAAEAFF. The CDR3 region has the DNA TGTGCCTGGAATGATGGGGCAGCTGAAGCTTTCTTT.

This sequence joins TRBV27 and TRBJ1-1, with 10 bases fitting TRBD1. Germline CDR1 is MNHEY and CDR2 is SMNVEV (reference sequence). The CDR3 loop spans 15 amino acids. V dropped 5 bases and J dropped 0; count of bases not matched to a gene: 3. In DNA, the CDR3 is TGTGCCAGCAGTGCCGGGACAGGGGTGAACACTGAAGCTTTCTTT. Residues: CASSAGTGVNTEAFF.

The chain joins TRBV16 to TRBJ2-6; D not certain. CDR1 and CDR2 from the germline V gene are KGHSY and FQNENV. The CDR3 contains 16 residues. The V end was cut by 0 bases, the J end by 0 bases, with 6 bases between. The CDR3 DNA follows: TGTGCCAGCAGCCAATCTTTGAGCTCTGGGGCCAACGTCCTGACTTTC. Its translation: CASSQSLSSGANVLTF. Full variable domain (missing parts from reference TRBV16 and TRBJ2-6): GEEVAQTPKHLVRGEGQKAKLYCAPIKGHSYVFWYQQVLKNEFKFLISFQNENVFDETGMPKERFSAKCLPNSPCSLEIQATKLEDSAVYFCASSQSLSSGANVLTFGAGSRLTVL.

V usage is TRBV24-1 and J usage is TRBJ2-2; maybe TRBD1 (6 bases). CDR3 length: 16 amino acids. Trimming cost V 1 base and J 1 base, with 9 bases left between them. The germline CDR1 and CDR2 sequences are KGHDR and SFDVKD. CDR3 coding DNA: TGTGCCACCAGTGATTTTACAGGGTTGAACACCGGGGAGCTGTTTTTT. Protein product: CATSDFTGLNTGELFF.

V is TRBV7-2 and J is TRBJ2-5; possibly TRBD2 for D (5 bases). Germline V gives CDR1 SGHTA, CDR2 FQGNSA. V shed 5 bases and J shed 7 bases, with 23 bases lying between them. The CDR3 length is 16 residues. The chain's CDR3 is CASSTPALSAIGTQYF. The CDR3 DNA reads TGTGCCAGCAGCACCCCGGCCCTTAGCGCGATCGGGACCCAGTACTTC.

V is TRBV7-9 and J is TRBJ1-3; 7 bases agree with TRBD1. The V and J ends lost 4 bases and 9 bases, in that order; junction bases with no gene match: 15. The CDR3 is made up of 16 amino acids. In germline, CDR1 is SEHNR, CDR2 FQNEAQ (reference sequence). CDR3 DNA: TGTGCCAGCAGCTCTCAGACAGGGAGCACTCCGAGCACCATATATTTT. Residues: CASSSQTGSTPSTIYF.

V usage is TRBV4-1 and J usage is TRBJ2-7; possibly TRBD1 for D (5 bases). Trimming cost V 0 bases and J 5 bases, with 11 bases left between them. The CDR3 totals 14 residues. CDR1 and CDR2 (germline): MGHRA, YSYEKL. DNA for the CDR3: TGCGCCAGCAGCCAAGATAGGGGATCAGACGAGCAGTACGTC. Translation gives CASSQDRGSDEQYV.

The V and J genes are TRBV21-1 and TRBJ1-2; TRBD1, the D gene given by the table, was not confirmed from the DNA. TRBV21-1 is a pseudogene segment. This CDR3 contains 15 residues. CDR3 sequence (DNA): TGTGCCAGCAGCAAAGGACAGGGAAGGGGCTATGGCTACACCTTC. Translated, it gives CASSKGQGRGYGYTF.

This chain uses TRBV29-1 with TRBJ2-1; TRBD2 matches 7 bases. Germline V CDR1 and CDR2: SQVTM, ANQGSEA. The CDR3 sequence is 15 residues long. With 3 bases clipped from V and 5 bases from J, the junction kept 10 bases outside the gene matches. The CDR3 here is CSVDGWNSGHNEQFF. CDR3 in DNA: TGCAGCGTTGATGGGTGGAATAGCGGGCACAATGAGCAGTTCTTC.

The chain combines TRBV12-3 or TRBV12-4 with TRBJ1-3; TRBD1 matches at 9 bases. The CDR3 extends over 13 amino acids. The V segment lost 6 bases and the J segment 6 bases; nucleotides outside the gene matches: 3. The DNA for the CDR3 is TGTGCCAGCAGGGGGACAGGGCAAAACACCATATATTTT. This translates into CASRGTGQNTIYF.

V is TRBV29-1 and J is TRBJ1-2, with D tentatively TRBD1 (6 bases). CDR3 length equals 12 residues. Trimming removed 2 bases at V and 5 bases at J, with 9 bases between. Germline loops: CDR1 SQVTM, CDR2 ANQGSEA. CDR3 bases: TGCAGCGTTGAAAGACAGGTATATGGCTACACCTTC. Translating gives CSVERQVYGYTF.

The genes are TRBV25-1 and TRBJ1-2, with 10 positions matching TRBD1. CDR1 is MGHDK and CDR2 is SYGVNS in the germline V gene. Trimming cost V 1 base and J 7 bases; bases outside gene matches: 3. The CDR3 runs to 14 residues. CDR3 bases: TGTGCCAGCAGTGAATCCTGGACAGGGGGTGGCTACACCTTC. Its protein is CASSESWTGGGYTF.

The chain is built from TRBV25-1 and TRBJ2-3; D ambiguous. Trimming removed 4 bases from V and 0 bases from J, with 17 bases in between. Germline V gene data show CDR1 as MGHDK and CDR2 as SYGVNS. This CDR3 comprises 17 residues. CDR3 in amino acids: CASSVLRGAASTDTQYF. The CDR3 region has the DNA TGTGCCAGCAGTGTCCTCCGAGGCGCAGCGAGCACAGATACGCAGTATTTT.

This clone has only one observation. The rearrangement links TRBV29-1 to TRBJ1-5; TRBD1 matches at 8 bases. The CDR3 is 14 residues long. Germline V gene lookup returns CDR1 SQVTM and CDR2 ANQGSEA. V dropped 5 bases and J dropped 0; count of bases not matched to a gene: 3. The CDR3 spells CSVTGQDSNQPQHF. As DNA, the CDR3 is TGCAGCGTTACGGGACAGGATAGCAATCAGCCCCAGCATTTT.

The chain has TRBV7-9 and TRBJ2-3, with D hard to call. Germline V CDR1 and CDR2: SEHNR, FQNEAQ (reference sequence). This CDR3 has 13 residues. V lost 3 bases to trimming and J lost 2 bases, with 6 bases between them. In DNA, the CDR3 is TGTGCCAGCAGCTTTCTTAACACAGATACGCAGTATTTT. Its translation: CASSFLNTDTQYF.

CDR3 loop: CASRGSGAGYEQFF. DNA of the CDR3: TGTGCCAGCAGGGGCAGTGGGGCTGGCTATGAGCAGTTCTTC. V gene TRBV28 combines with J gene TRBJ2-1; a possible D gene is TRBD1 (5 bases). V dropped 6 bases and J dropped 8 bases, with 17 bases sitting between them. Germline-derived CDR1 and CDR2 are MDHEN and SYDVKM. CDR3 length equals 14 residues.

CDR3 loop: CAISEYEQIVNTEAFF. The DNA of the CDR3 is TGTGCCATCAGTGAATATGAACAAATTGTGAACACTGAAGCTTTCTTT. This chain connects TRBV10-3 to TRBJ1-1; no reliable D call. The CDR3 length is 16 residues. CDR1 ENHRY and CDR2 SYGVKD come from the germline V gene. V was pared by 3 bases and J by 0 bases, with 14 bases between.

V usage is TRBV6-2 or TRBV6-3 and J usage is TRBJ2-5; 8 nucleotides match TRBD2. Germline V CDR1 and CDR2: MNHEY, SVGEGT. The V gene end was trimmed by 2 bases and the J gene end by 2 bases; junction bases not matched to a gene: 13. The CDR3 contains 18 residues. The CDR3: CASSYPTGGSGTQETQYF. Here the CDR3 DNA reads TGTGCCAGCAGTTACCCGACGGGGGGTAGCGGGACGCAAGAGACCCAGTACTTC.

The rearrangement links TRBV5-6 to TRBJ2-7, with 11 bases identical to TRBD2. CDR3 size: 16 residues. Trimming took 5 bases from V and 2 from J; bases not matched to a gene: 9. Germline V gene lookup returns CDR1 SGHDT and CDR2 YYEEEE. The CDR3 coding sequence is TGTGCCAGCAGGCGTCTGACTAGCGGGAAAGCCTACGAGCAGTACGTC. Translation: CASRRLTSGKAYEQYV.

The rearrangement joins TRBV24-1 to TRBJ2-7; no reliable D call. Germline lookup yields CDR1 KGHDR and CDR2 SFDVKD. V gave up 6 bases and J gave up 6 bases, with 8 bases separating them. CDR3 length: 11 residues. CDR3 amino acids: CATSQRVEQYV. The CDR3 DNA follows: TGTGCCACCAGTCAGCGCGTCGAGCAGTACGTC.

This sequence joins TRBV5-1 and TRBJ1-1; D is perhaps TRBD1 (5 bases). Germline V gene data show CDR1 as SGHRS and CDR2 as YFSETQ. The CDR3 is 15 residues long. The V gene lost 2 bases and the J gene lost 1 base, with 12 bases spanning the gap. CDR3 bases: TGCGCCAGCAGCTTAACGGGACTCAAGAACACTGAAGCTTTCTTT. Protein sequence: CASSLTGLKNTEAFF.

The chain uses TRBV5-6 and TRBJ1-2; D uncertain. V lost 2 bases and J 11 bases, leaving 13 bases between the germline ends. This CDR3 is built from 12 residues. The germline gives CDR1 SGHDT, CDR2 YYEEEE. The CDR3 protein is CASSLNLPGYTF. The CDR3 bases are TGTGCCAGCAGCTTAAATCTCCCGGGGTACACCTTC.

The chain couples TRBV24-1 to TRBJ2-3, with 12 nucleotides matching TRBD2. The CDR3 loop spans 16 amino acids. Per germline, CDR1 KGHDR and CDR2 SFDVKD. V trimming: 5 bases; J trimming: 3 bases; junction bases outside the gene matches: 5. The CDR3 nucleotides read TGTGCCACCAGTGCCTTACTAGCGGGAGGAACAGATACGCAGTATTTT. It encodes CATSALLAGGTDTQYF.

In this sample, this clone turned up a few times. J is TRBJ1-2 and V is TRBV19; TRBD1 aligns across 7 bases. CDR3 length: 14 residues. CDR1 and CDR2 from the germline V gene are LNHDA and SQIVND (reference sequence). V trimming: 5 bases; J trimming: 1 base; junction bases outside the gene matches: 4. The CDR3 DNA follows: TGTGCCAGTAGTTCTACAGGGGATAACTATGGCTACACCTTC. Its translation: CASSSTGDNYGYTF.

V usage is TRBV7-2 and J usage is TRBJ2-3, with TRBD2 as a possible D gene (6 bases). The germline V gene encodes CDR1 SGHTA and CDR2 FQGNSA. V lost 2 bases and J lost 6, with 15 bases in between. This CDR3 comprises 15 residues. As DNA, the CDR3 is TGTGCCAGCAGCTTACGGCTTGCGGGGTCGGATACGCAGTATTTT. Residues: CASSLRLAGSDTQYF.

The rearrangement joins TRBV5-1 to TRBJ2-2; tentatively, D is TRBD1 (6 bases). In germline, CDR1 is SGHRS, CDR2 YFSETQ. The germline V and J ends were trimmed by 2 bases and 4 bases, with 9 bases remaining between them. The CDR3 spans 14 residues. For the CDR3, the DNA is TGCGCCAGCAGCTTTAACAGGGTCACCGGGGAGCTGTTTTTT. Amino acid sequence: CASSFNRVTGELFF.

CDR3 nucleotides: TGTGCCAGCAGCGTTGGGGGCCATGAGCAGTTCTTC. It yields the protein CASSVGGHEQFF. The chain is built from TRBV9 and TRBJ2-1, with D possibly being TRBD1 (6 bases). Germline lookup yields CDR1 SGDLS and CDR2 YYNGEE. The V end was cut by 2 bases, the J end by 8 bases, with 8 bases between. CDR3 length equals 12 residues.

This clone was observed a single time. The chain is built from TRBV11-3 and TRBJ2-1; maybe TRBD2 (5 bases). The V gene lost 1 base and the J gene lost 10 bases, with 11 bases spanning the gap. In germline, CDR1 is SGHNT, CDR2 YENEEA. CDR3 size: 13 residues. This chain's CDR3 is CASSLALEGEQFF. The DNA of the CDR3 is TGTGCCAGCAGCTTAGCGCTCGAGGGAGAGCAGTTCTTC.

V gene TRBV7-6 combines with J gene TRBJ1-4; D is perhaps TRBD1 (6 bases). Deletions cut 0 bases from V and 7 bases from J, with 12 bases between. Germline CDR1 SGHVS, CDR2 FNYEAQ. The CDR3 has 15 residues. CDR3 bases: TGTGCCAGCAGCTTAGCGTGGGGGCAGGGTGAAAAACTGTTTTTT. Its translation is CASSLAWGQGEKLFF.

This chain uses TRBV9 with TRBJ1-3; D is perhaps TRBD1 (6 bases). Germline CDR1 reads SGDLS; CDR2 reads YYNGEE. The CDR3 sequence is 16 residues long. V was trimmed by 4 bases and J by 0 bases, leaving 14 bases between them. CDR3 nucleotides: TGTGCCAGCAGCAGGTCCGGACAGAACTCTGGAAACACCATATATTTT. It is translated as CASSRSGQNSGNTIYF. Together with reference TRBV9 and TRBJ1-3, the CDR3 gives the full variable domain: DSGVTQTPKHLITATGQRVTLRCSPRSGDLSVYWYQQSLDQGLQFLIQYYNGEERAKGNILERFSAQQFPDLHSELNLSSLELGDSALYFCASSRSGQNSGNTIYFGEGSWLTVV.